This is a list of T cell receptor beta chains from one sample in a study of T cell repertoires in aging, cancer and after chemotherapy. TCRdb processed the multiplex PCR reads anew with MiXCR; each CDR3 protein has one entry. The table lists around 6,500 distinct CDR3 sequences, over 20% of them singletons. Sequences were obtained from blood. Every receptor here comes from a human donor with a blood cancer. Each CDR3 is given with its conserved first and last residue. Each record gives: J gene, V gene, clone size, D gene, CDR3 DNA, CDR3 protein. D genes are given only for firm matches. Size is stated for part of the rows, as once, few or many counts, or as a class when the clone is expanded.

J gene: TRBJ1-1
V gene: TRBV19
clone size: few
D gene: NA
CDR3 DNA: TGTGCCAGTAGAGGCCCAAACACTGAAGCTTTCTTT
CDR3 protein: CASRGPNTEAFF

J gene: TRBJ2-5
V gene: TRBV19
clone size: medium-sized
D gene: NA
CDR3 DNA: TGTGCCAGTAGTATTACGGCGGGGCGACAAGAGACCCAGTACTTC
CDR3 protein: CASSITAGRQETQYF

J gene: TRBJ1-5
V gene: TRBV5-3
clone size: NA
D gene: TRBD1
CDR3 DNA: TGTGCCAGAAGCCCGACAGGGGTTTCCCGTAGGGCAAGTCAGCCCCAGCATTTT
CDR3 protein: CARSPTGVSRRASQPQHF

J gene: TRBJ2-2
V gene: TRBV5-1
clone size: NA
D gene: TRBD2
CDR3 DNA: TGCGCCAGCAGGATCCTAGCGGGGACCGGGGAGCTGTTTTTT
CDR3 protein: CASRILAGTGELFF

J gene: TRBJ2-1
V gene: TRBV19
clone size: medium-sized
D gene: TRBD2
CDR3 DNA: TGTGCCAGTAGTTCGACTAGCGTGTCACTCCTATTCTTC
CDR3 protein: CASSSTSVSLLFF

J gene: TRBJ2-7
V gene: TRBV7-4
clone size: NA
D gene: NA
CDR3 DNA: TGTGCCAGCAGCTTCGGTCCAGGGGACCTCTACGAGCAGTACTTC
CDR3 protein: CASSFGPGDLYEQYF

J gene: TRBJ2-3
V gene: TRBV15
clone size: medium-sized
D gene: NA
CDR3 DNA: TGTGCCACCAATCTAAGACGGGAGAAGGATACGCAGTATTTT
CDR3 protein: CATNLRREKDTQYF

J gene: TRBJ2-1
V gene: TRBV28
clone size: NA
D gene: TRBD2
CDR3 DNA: TGTGCCAGCAGCCAATTGGGGACTACCGATGAGCAGTTCTTC
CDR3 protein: CASSQLGTTDEQFF

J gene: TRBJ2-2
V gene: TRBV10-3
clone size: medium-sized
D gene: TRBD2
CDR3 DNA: TGTGCCATCAGTGGGACTAGCGGGAGTTATGTCGGGGAGCTGTTTTTT
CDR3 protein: CAISGTSGSYVGELFF

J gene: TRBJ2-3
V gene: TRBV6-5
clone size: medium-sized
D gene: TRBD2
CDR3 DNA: TGTGCCAGCAGTTACAGCGGGGGCGGAGCAGATACGCAGTATTTT
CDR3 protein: CASSYSGGGADTQYF

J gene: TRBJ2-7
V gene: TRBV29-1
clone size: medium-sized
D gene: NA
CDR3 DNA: TGCAGCGTTGGACCTGGGCCACCGCAAGAGCAGTACTTC
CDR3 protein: CSVGPGPPQEQYF